Listed below are T cell receptor beta chains from one sample, sequenced in a study of OX40 agonist ivuxolimab in advanced cancers. Sequencing was performed with immunoSEQ multiplex PCR; in TCRdb, only in-frame clones are kept and a portion is missing. The sample has around 69,000 clones, around 83% seen once; the top ten hold 0.65% to 0.85%. The material sequenced was CD4+ or CD8+ T cells sorted from blood, taken in a trial of the OX40 agonist ivuxolimab. These receptors all come from an adult with an advanced solid tumor such as melanoma, head and neck, liver or kidney cancer. Both conserved end residues are part of each CDR3. Each record gives: D gene, clone size, J gene, V gene, CDR3 DNA, CDR3 protein. A D gene is named only where the DNA matches it firmly. For some rows the clone size is stated as once, few or many, or as a class when expanded; others skip it.

>NA|NA|TRBJ2-6|TRBV19
TGTGCCAGTAGTCGCTGGGCTAGTGGAAGTTCTGGGGCCAACGTCCTGACTTTC
CASSRWASGSSGANVLTF
>NA|NA|TRBJ1-1|TRBV14
TGTGCCAGCAGCATACGTACAGGGATGAACACTGAAGCTTTCTTT
CASSIRTGMNTEAFF
>TRBD2|NA|TRBJ2-7|TRBV5-4
TGTGCCAGCAGCCTTAGCGGGAGCTTAGCCTACGAGCAGTACTTC
CASSLSGSLAYEQYF
>NA|NA|TRBJ1-2|TRBV5-4
TGTGCCAGCAGCTTGGAGGGGTATGGCTACACCTTC
CASSLEGYGYTF
>TRBD2|NA|TRBJ2-5|TRBV2
TGTGCCAGCAGACAGATTAGCGGGGGGCAAGAGACCCAGTACTTC
CASRQISGGQETQYF
>NA|NA|TRBJ2-3|TRBV7-2
TGTGCCAGCAGCCACCGGCGGGATACGCAGTATTTT
CASSHRRDTQYF
>NA|once|TRBJ2-2|TRBV28
TGTGCCAGCAGTTTCTCCATTAAGATCACCGGGGAGCTGTTTTTT
CASSFSIKITGELFF
>NA|NA|TRBJ2-7|TRBV6-6
TGTGCCAGCAGTTACTCGAAGGGGTACGAGCAGTACTTC
CASSYSKGYEQYF
>TRBD1|NA|TRBJ2-2|TRBV6-5
TGTGCCAGCAGTAACTACAGGGGGCTCACCGGGGAGCTGTTTTTT
CASSNYRGLTGELFF
>NA|NA|TRBJ1-2|TRBV19
TGTGCCAGTAGTCTGGATCGTGGCTACACCTTC
CASSLDRGYTF
>NA|NA|TRBJ2-5|TRBV11-2
TGTGCCAGCAGCCTTCAAGAGACCCAGTACTTC
CASSLQETQYF
>NA|NA|TRBJ1-2|TRBV5-4
TGTGCCAGCAGCTTGGATACCTACCCTGATGGCTACACCTTC
CASSLDTYPDGYTF
>NA|NA|TRBJ1-2|TRBV14
TGTGCCAGCAGCCAATTGACCGGTTTGGGGGGGACTAACTATGGCTACACCTTC
CASSQLTGLGGTNYGYTF
>TRBD1|NA|TRBJ1-1|TRBV29-1
TGCAGCGTTGATCGAGGACAGGGAATGAACACTGAAGCTTTCTTT
CSVDRGQGMNTEAFF
>NA|once|TRBJ1-1|TRBV6-1
TGTGCCAGCGCCAAGGGGCCAGAGAACACTGAAGCTTTCTTT
CASAKGPENTEAFF
>TRBD2|NA|TRBJ2-7|TRBV5-6
TGTGCCAGCAGCCCTCCGGGGCTAGCGGGAGGGTCCTACTACGAGCAGTACTTC
CASSPPGLAGGSYYEQYF
>NA|NA|TRBJ2-1|TRBV7-9
TGTGCCAGCAGCTCGGCCTCCCCCAGGGACAATGAGCAGTTCTTC
CASSSASPRDNEQFF
>TRBD2|NA|TRBJ2-3|TRBV2
TGTGCCAGCAAGGGGACTAGCGGGGGGCCGTCAGATACGCAGTATTTT
CASKGTSGGPSDTQYF
>NA|NA|TRBJ2-3|TRBV7-6
TGTGCCAGCAGCTTAGATCCGGCTCAGAGGGATACGCAGTATTTT
CASSLDPAQRDTQYF
>NA|NA|TRBJ1-5|TRBV27
TGTGCCAGCAGTTCAGGGACTCCTCAGCCCCAGCATTTT
CASSSGTPQPQHF
>TRBD2|NA|TRBJ2-2|TRBV6-5
TGTGCCAGCCTGGGACTAGCGGGAGTCGGGGAGCTGTTTTTT
CASLGLAGVGELFF
>NA|few|TRBJ1-4|TRBV10-3
TGTGCCATCAGTGACGCAGGGACGGGTGAAAAACTGTTTTTT
CAISDAGTGEKLFF
>TRBD1|NA|TRBJ2-1|TRBV6-5
TGTGCCAGCAGTTACTCAGGGGGCTTGTCCCATGAGCAGTTCTTC
CASSYSGGLSHEQFF
>NA|NA|TRBJ1-4|TRBV5-1
TGCGCCAGCAGCTTGGATCGGGGGGCGGGAGAAAAACTGTTTTTT
CASSLDRGAGEKLFF
>NA|NA|TRBJ2-4|TRBV6-1
TGTGCCAGCAGTGAAGAATGGGGAAACATTCAGTACTTC
CASSEEWGNIQYF
>TRBD1|NA|TRBJ1-4|TRBV7-9
TGTGCCAGCAGCTTAGAGGGGGCTCTTAATGAAAAACTGTTTTTT
CASSLEGALNEKLFF
>NA|NA|TRBJ1-5|TRBV15
TGTGCCACCAGCAGCTCCATCAATCAGCCCCAGCATTTT
CATSSSINQPQHF
>NA|NA|TRBJ2-3|TRBV6-1
TGTGCCAGTACAGTCACTAGCACAGATACGCAGTATTTT
CASTVTSTDTQYF
>NA|few|TRBJ1-5|TRBV7-9
TGTGCCAGCAGCTACGACAATCAGCCCCAGCATTTT
CASSYDNQPQHF
>NA|NA|TRBJ2-5|TRBV13
TGTGCCAGCAGCCGAGGGTTCAGGGCAGAAGAGACCCAGTACTTC
CASSRGFRAEETQYF
>TRBD1|NA|TRBJ1-2|TRBV5-1
TGCGCCAGCAGCATCGGGACAGTGGGCGGCTATGGCTACACCTTC
CASSIGTVGGYGYTF
>NA|NA|TRBJ2-2|TRBV6-6
TGTGCCAGCAGAGAGACCGGGACAAGGAACACCGGGGAGCTGTTTTTT
CASRETGTRNTGELFF
>TRBD1|NA|TRBJ1-2|TRBV5-1
TGCGCCAGCAGCTTCCAGGGGGCGAACTATGGCTACACCTTC
CASSFQGANYGYTF
>NA|NA|TRBJ2-7|TRBV6-1
TGTGCCAGCAGTGAATCCTACGAGCAGTACTTC
CASSESYEQYF
>NA|few|TRBJ1-2|TRBV19
TGTGCCAGTAGTATTGGGGTCGACTATGGCTACACCTTC
CASSIGVDYGYTF
>NA|few|TRBJ1-5|TRBV4-1
TGCGCCAGCAGCCAAGTTGATTTGATCGCAGTAGGGCCCCAGCATTTT
CASSQVDLIAVGPQHF
>TRBD1|NA|TRBJ2-5|TRBV6-6
TGTGCCAGCACACAACGGACAGGGGACTACCAAGAGACCCAGTACTTC
CASTQRTGDYQETQYF
>NA|NA|TRBJ1-4|TRBV30
TGTGCCTGGAGCCCCGGCGTCTTACGGGAAAAACTGTTTTTT
CAWSPGVLREKLFF
>NA|NA|TRBJ1-1|TRBV5-8
TGTGCCAGCAGCTTCGGACTTAACACTGAAGCTTTCTTT
CASSFGLNTEAFF
>NA|NA|TRBJ2-7|TRBV5-4
TGTGCCAGCAGCTCCCCAACCTCCGGGACGTGGGAGCAGTACTTC
CASSSPTSGTWEQYF
>NA|NA|TRBJ2-1|TRBV2
TGTGCCAGCAGGGCAAGGGTTCGGACCTACAATGAGCAGTTCTTC
CASRARVRTYNEQFF
>NA|NA|TRBJ1-3|TRBV18
TGTGCCAGCTCACCATCTCCTCACTACTCTGGAAACACCATATATTTT
CASSPSPHYSGNTIYF
>NA|NA|TRBJ2-3|TRBV2
TGTGCCAGCAGTGAACCGGTGAGCGGCGCCACAGATACGCAGTATTTT
CASSEPVSGATDTQYF
>TRBD2|NA|TRBJ2-1|TRBV11-2
TGTGCCAGCAGCTACCGATCCGGGGGGAATGAGCAGTTCTTC
CASSYRSGGNEQFF
>NA|few|TRBJ2-5|TRBV6-6
TGTGCCAGCAGTCCAGGGGAGGAGACCCAGTACTTC
CASSPGEETQYF
>NA|NA|TRBJ2-7|TRBV11-2
TGTGCCAGCGCGGGGACCCTCTCCTACGAGCAGTACTTC
CASAGTLSYEQYF
>NA|NA|TRBJ1-4|TRBV5-1
TGCGCCAGCAGCTTACGGACAGTTGCAACTAATGAAAAACTGTTTTTT
CASSLRTVATNEKLFF
>TRBD1|NA|TRBJ1-2|TRBV19
TGTGCCAGTAGTATTAACGGGGACAGGGTTTATTACGGCTACACCTTC
CASSINGDRVYYGYTF
>TRBD1|NA|TRBJ2-1|TRBV5-4
TGTGCCAGCAACAAACCGGGACAGGGGATTAATGAGCAGTTCTTC
CASNKPGQGINEQFF
>NA|few|TRBJ2-5|TRBV19
TGTGCCAGTAGTCCAAGGCGATTCGGGGAGACCCAGTACTTC
CASSPRRFGETQYF
>NA|NA|TRBJ2-1|TRBV2
TGTGCCAGCAGTGAAGCGCACCCAACTGAGGAGTTCTTC
CASSEAHPTEEFF
>TRBD2|NA|TRBJ2-3|TRBV19
TGTGCCAGTAGTATCCCCAGCGGGGGTTCACGTAGCACAGATACGCAGTATTTT
CASSIPSGGSRSTDTQYF
>NA|once|TRBJ1-3|TRBV2
TGTGCCAGCAGTGAAGCGAGGGCAGTACATCGGAGCTCTGGAAACACCATATATTTT
CASSEARAVHRSSGNTIYF
>TRBD1|NA|TRBJ2-7|TRBV5-1
TGCGCCAGCAGCCCGGGACAGGGGGCTTTTACCTACGAGCAGTACTTC
CASSPGQGAFTYEQYF
>TRBD2|once|TRBJ2-3|TRBV10-3
TGTGCCATCACCCGGACTAGCGGGGGTAGCACAGATACGCAGTATTTT
CAITRTSGGSTDTQYF
>TRBD2|NA|TRBJ2-3|TRBV6-1
TGTGCCAGCAGTGAAGCGAGGGGGCTAGCGGGAGGAAATACGCAGTATTTT
CASSEARGLAGGNTQYF
>NA|NA|TRBJ1-3|TRBV28
TGTGCCAGCAGTTTACGGGAGCTCTCTGGAAACACCATATATTTT
CASSLRELSGNTIYF
>TRBD1|NA|TRBJ1-1|TRBV15
TGTGCCACCAGCAAACGGACAGGGTCGTCGAGTCCTGAAGCTTTCTTT
CATSKRTGSSSPEAFF